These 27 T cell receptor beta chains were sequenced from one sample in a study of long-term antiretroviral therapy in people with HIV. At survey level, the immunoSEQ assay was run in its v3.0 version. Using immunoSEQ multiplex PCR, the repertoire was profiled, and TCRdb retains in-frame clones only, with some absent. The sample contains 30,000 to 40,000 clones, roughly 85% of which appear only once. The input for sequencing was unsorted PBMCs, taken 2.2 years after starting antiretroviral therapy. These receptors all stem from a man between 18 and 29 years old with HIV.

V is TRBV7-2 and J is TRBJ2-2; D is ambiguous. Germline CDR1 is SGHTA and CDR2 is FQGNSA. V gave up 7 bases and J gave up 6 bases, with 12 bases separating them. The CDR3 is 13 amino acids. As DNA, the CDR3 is TGTGCCAGCACGCCTCTAGGAGCCGGGGAGCTGTTTTTT. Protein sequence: CASTPLGAGELFF.

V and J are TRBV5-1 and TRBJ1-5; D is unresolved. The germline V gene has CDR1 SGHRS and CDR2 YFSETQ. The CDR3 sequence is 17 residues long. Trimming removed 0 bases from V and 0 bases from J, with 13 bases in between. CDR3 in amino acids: CASSLGATTHSNQPQHF. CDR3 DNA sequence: TGCGCCAGCAGCTTGGGGGCCACGACCCATAGCAATCAGCCCCAGCATTTT. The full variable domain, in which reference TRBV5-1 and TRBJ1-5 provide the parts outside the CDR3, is KAGVTQTPRYLIKTRGQQVTLSCSPISGHRSVSWYQQTPGQGLQFLFEYFSETQRNKGNFPGRFSGRQFSNSRSEMNVSTLELGDSALYLCASSLGATTHSNQPQHFGDGTRLSIL.

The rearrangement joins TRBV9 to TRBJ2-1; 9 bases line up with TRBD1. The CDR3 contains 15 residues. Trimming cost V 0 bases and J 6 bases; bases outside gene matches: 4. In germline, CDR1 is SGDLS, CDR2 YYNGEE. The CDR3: CASSVEGQGVNEQFF. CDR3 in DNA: TGTGCCAGCAGCGTAGAGGGACAGGGTGTCAATGAGCAGTTCTTC.

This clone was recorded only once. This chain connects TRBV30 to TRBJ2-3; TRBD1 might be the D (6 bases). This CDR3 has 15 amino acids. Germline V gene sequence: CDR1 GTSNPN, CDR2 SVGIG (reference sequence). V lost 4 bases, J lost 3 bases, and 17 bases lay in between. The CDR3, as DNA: TGTGCCTGGATAGTGGGACACATTACAACAGATACGCAGTATTTT. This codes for CAWIVGHITTDTQYF.

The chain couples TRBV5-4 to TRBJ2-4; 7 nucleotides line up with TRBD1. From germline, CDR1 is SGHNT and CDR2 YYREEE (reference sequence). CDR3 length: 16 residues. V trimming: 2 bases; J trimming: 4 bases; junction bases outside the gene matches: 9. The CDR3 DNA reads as TGTGCCAGCAGCTTCGACCGGGACAGACTTAAAAACATTCAGTACTTC. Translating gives CASSFDRDRLKNIQYF.

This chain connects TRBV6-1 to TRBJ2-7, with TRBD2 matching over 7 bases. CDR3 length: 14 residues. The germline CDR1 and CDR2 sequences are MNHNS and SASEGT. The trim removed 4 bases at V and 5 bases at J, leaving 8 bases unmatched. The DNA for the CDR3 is TGTGCCAGCAGTGGAGGGCCGGGGGGTCACGAGCAGTACTTC. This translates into CASSGGPGGHEQYF.

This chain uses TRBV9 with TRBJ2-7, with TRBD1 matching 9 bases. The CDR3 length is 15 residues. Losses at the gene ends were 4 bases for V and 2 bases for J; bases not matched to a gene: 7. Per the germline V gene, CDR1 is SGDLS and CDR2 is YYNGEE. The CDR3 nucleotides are TGTGCCAGCAGCTCCGCCGGGACAGGGCCCTACGAGCAGTACTTC. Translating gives CASSSAGTGPYEQYF. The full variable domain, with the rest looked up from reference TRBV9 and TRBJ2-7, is DSGVTQTPKHLITATGQRVTLRCSPRSGDLSVYWYQQSLDQGLQFLIQYYNGEERAKGNILERFSAQQFPDLHSELNLSSLELGDSALYFCASSSAGTGPYEQYFGPGTRLTVT.

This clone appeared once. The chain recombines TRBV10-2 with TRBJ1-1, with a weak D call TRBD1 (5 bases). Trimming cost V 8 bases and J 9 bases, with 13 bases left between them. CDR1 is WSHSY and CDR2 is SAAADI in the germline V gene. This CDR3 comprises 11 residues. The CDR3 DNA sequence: TGCGCCAGCTCCCGGGACTCCAAAGCTTTCTTT. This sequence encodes CASSRDSKAFF.

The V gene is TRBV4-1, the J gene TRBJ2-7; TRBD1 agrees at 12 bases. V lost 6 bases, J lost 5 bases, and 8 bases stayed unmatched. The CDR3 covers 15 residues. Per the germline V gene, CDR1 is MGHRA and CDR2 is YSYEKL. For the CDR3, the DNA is TGCGCCAGCAGGGGCCTGGGACAGGGGGCGGACGAGCAGTACTTC. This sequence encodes CASRGLGQGADEQYF.

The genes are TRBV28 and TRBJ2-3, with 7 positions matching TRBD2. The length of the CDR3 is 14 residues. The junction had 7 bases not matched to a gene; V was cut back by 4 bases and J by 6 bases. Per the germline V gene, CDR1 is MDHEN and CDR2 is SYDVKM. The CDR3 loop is CASSSAGVSDTQYF. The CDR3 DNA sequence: TGTGCCAGCAGTTCGGCGGGAGTTTCGGATACGCAGTATTTT.

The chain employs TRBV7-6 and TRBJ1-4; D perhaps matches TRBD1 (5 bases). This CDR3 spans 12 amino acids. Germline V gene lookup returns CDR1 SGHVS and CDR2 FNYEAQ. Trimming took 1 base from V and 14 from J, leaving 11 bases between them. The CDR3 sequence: CASSLGDRLLFF. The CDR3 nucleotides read TGTGCCAGCAGCTTAGGGGACCGACTGCTGTTTTTT.

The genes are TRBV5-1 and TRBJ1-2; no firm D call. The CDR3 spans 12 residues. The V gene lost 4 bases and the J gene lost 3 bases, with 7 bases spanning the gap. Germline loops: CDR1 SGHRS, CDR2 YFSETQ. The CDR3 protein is CASSVDYYGYTF. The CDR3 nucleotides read TGCGCCAGCAGCGTCGATTACTATGGCTACACCTTC. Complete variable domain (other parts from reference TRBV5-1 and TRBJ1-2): KAGVTQTPRYLIKTRGQQVTLSCSPISGHRSVSWYQQTPGQGLQFLFEYFSETQRNKGNFPGRFSGRQFSNSRSEMNVSTLELGDSALYLCASSVDYYGYTFGSGTRLTVV.

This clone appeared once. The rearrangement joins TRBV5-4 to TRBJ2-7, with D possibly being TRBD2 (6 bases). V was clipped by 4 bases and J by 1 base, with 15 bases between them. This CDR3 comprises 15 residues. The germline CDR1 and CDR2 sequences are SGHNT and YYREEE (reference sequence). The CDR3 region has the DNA TGTGCCAGCAGCACGGGAGTTGACCGTTCCTACGAGCAGTACTTC. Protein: CASSTGVDRSYEQYF.

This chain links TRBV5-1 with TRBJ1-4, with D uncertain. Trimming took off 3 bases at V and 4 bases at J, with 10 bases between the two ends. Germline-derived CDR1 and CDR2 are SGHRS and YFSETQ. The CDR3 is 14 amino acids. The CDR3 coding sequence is TGCGCCAGCAGCTGGGGAGGGAGTAATGAAAAACTGTTTTTT. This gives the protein CASSWGGSNEKLFF.

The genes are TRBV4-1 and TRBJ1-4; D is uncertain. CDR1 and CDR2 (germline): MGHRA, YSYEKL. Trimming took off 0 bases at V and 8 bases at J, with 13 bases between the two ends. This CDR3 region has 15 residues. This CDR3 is CASSQDRGGSEKLFF. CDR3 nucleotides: TGCGCCAGCAGCCAAGATCGGGGAGGGAGCGAAAAACTGTTTTTT.

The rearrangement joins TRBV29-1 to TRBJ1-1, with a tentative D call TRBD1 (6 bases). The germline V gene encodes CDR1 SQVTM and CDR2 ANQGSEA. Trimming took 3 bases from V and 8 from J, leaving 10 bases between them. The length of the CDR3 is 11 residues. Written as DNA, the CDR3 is TGCAGCGTTGACAGGGGTGTCGAAGCTTTCTTT. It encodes CSVDRGVEAFF.

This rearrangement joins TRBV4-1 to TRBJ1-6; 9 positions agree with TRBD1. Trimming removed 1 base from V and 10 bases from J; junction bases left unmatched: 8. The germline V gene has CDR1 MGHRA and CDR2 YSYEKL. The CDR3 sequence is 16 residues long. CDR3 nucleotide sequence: TGCGCCAGCAGCCAAGCACCCACAGGGGGCGGATCACCCCTCCACTTT. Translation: CASSQAPTGGGSPLHF.

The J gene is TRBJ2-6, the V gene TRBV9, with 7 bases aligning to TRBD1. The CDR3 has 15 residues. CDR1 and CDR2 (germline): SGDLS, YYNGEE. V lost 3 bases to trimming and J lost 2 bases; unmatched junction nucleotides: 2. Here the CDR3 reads CASSADRAGANVLTF. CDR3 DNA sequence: TGTGCCAGCAGCGCAGACAGGGCTGGGGCCAACGTCCTGACTTTC.

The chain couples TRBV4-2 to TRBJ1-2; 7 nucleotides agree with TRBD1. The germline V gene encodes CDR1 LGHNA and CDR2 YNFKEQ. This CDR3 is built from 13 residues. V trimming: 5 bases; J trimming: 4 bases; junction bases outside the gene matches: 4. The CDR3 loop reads CASSFRQGYGYTF. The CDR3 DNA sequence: TGTGCCAGCAGCTTCCGACAGGGCTATGGCTACACCTTC.

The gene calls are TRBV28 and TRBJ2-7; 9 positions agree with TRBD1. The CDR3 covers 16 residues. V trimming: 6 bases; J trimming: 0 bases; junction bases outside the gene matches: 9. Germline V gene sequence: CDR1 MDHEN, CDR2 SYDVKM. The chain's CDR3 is CASSHEGQGYSYEQYF. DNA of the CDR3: TGTGCCAGCAGCCACGAGGGACAGGGATACTCCTACGAGCAGTACTTC.

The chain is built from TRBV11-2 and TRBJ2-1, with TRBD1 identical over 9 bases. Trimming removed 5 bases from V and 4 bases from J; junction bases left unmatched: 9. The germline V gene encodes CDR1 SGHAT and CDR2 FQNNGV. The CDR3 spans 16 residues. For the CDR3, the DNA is TGTGCCAGCAGCCCCCGCGGGACAGGGTCTTACAATGAGCAGTTCTTC. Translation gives CASSPRGTGSYNEQFF.

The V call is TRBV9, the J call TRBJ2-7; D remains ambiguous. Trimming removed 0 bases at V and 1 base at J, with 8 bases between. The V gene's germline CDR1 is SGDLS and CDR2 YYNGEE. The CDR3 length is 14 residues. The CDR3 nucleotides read TGTGCCAGCAGCGTAGGACCTAATTCCTACGAGCAGTACTTC. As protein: CASSVGPNSYEQYF.

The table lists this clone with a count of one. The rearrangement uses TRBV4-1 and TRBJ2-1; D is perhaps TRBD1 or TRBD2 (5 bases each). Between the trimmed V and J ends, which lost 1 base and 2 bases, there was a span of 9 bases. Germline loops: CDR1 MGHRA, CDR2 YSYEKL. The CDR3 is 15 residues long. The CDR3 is CASSQGTGPYNEQFF. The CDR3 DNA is TGCGCCAGCAGCCAAGGAACGGGGCCCTACAATGAGCAGTTCTTC.

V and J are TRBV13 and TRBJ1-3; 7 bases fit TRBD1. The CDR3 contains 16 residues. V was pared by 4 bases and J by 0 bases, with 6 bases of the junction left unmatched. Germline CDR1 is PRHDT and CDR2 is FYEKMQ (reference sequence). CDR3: CASSSNRGYSGNTIYF. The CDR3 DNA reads TGTGCCAGCAGCTCGAACAGGGGCTACTCTGGAAACACCATATATTTT.

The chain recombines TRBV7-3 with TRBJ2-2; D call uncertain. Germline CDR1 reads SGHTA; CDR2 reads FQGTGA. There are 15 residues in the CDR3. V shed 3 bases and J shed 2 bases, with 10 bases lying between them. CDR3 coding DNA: TGTGCCAGCAGCTTTGGCACTCCCAACACCGGGGAGCTGTTTTTT. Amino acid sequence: CASSFGTPNTGELFF.

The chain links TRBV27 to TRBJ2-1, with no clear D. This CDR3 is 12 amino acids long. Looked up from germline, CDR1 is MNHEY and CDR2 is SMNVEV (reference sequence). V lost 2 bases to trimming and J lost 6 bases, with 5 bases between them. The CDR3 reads CASSLPGNEQFF. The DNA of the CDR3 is TGTGCCAGCAGTTTACCCGGCAATGAGCAGTTCTTC.

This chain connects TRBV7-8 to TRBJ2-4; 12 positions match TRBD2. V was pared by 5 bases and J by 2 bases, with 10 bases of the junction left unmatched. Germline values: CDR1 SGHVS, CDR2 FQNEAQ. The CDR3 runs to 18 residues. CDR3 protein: CASSPTSGRKTTKNIQYF. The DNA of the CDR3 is TGTGCCAGCAGCCCGACTAGCGGGAGAAAGACGACCAAAAACATTCAGTACTTC.